This passage covers 15 T cell receptor beta chains from one sample sequenced in a study of cytomegalovirus exposure and HLA in healthy donors. In the PCR, 60 Vbeta and 13 Jbeta primers were used. Data came from immunoSEQ multiplex PCR; TCRdb stores just in-frame clones and leaves some out. The data show about 160,000 clones, around two thirds seen once. Sequenced: PBMCs. These receptors were taken from a man between 50 and 59 years old in good health and CMV-seronegative.

This clone appeared a few times. The chain employs TRBV5-8 and TRBJ2-3; 12 bases are a match to TRBD2. This CDR3 spans 18 amino acids. Looked up from germline, CDR1 is SGHTS and CDR2 is YDEGEE. The junction had 12 bases not matched to a gene; V was cut back by 2 bases and J by 5 bases. CDR3 protein: CASSFGTSGHPLGDTQYF. In DNA form, the CDR3 reads TGTGCCAGCAGCTTTGGGACTAGCGGGCACCCTCTTGGAGATACGCAGTATTTT.

The table lists this clone with many counts. The chain couples TRBV2 to TRBJ1-2; 7 nucleotides line up with TRBD1. This CDR3 spans 14 amino acids. Germline V gene sequence: CDR1 SNHLY, CDR2 FYNNEI. Unmatched junction bases numbered 5, after V lost 7 bases and J lost 0 bases. CDR3 amino acids: CASTNRGSNYGYTF. CDR3 sequence (DNA): TGTGCCAGCACCAACAGGGGATCTAACTATGGCTACACCTTC.

About this clone itself: The same CDR3 is also encoded by other DNA sequences in this sample. This chain uses TRBV18 with TRBJ1-1, with D uncertain. Germline V gene sequence: CDR1 KGHSH, CDR2 LQKENI. Between the trimmed V and J ends, which lost 6 bases and 6 bases, there was a span of 23 bases. The CDR3 runs to 16 residues. The CDR3 sequence: CASSPVGGDIPSEAFF. CDR3 in DNA: TGTGCCAGCTCGCCGGTAGGCGGGGATATCCCCTCTGAAGCTTTCTTT.

The chain uses TRBV27 and TRBJ1-6; 7 bases match TRBD1. CDR3 length equals 17 residues. In germline, CDR1 is MNHEY, CDR2 SMNVEV (reference sequence). The junction had 10 bases not matched to a gene; V was cut back by 3 bases and J by 5 bases. CDR3 nucleotide sequence: TGTGCCAGCAGTTTGAGTGGCAGGGGGTCGAATAATTCACCCCTCCACTTT. It translates to CASSLSGRGSNNSPLHF.

The V gene is TRBV5-4, the J gene TRBJ1-1; TRBD1 matches at 7 bases. Germline CDR1 reads SGHNT; CDR2 reads YYREEE (reference sequence). This CDR3 contains 15 residues. The ends lost 0 bases at V and 0 bases at J; junction bases unmatched: 2. In DNA form, the CDR3 reads TGTGCCAGCAGCTTGGCCGGGACAGTGAACACTGAAGCTTTCTTT. It specifies CASSLAGTVNTEAFF.

This clone was observed a handful of times. The gene calls are TRBV4-2 and TRBJ2-5; 8 bases map to TRBD1. CDR3 length: 16 amino acids. Germline lookup yields CDR1 LGHNA and CDR2 YNFKEQ. V lost 5 bases to trimming and J lost 2 bases; unmatched junction nucleotides: 10. CDR3 coding DNA: TGTGCCAGCAGCTCCTCACCAGGGGGCCCACAAGAGACCCAGTACTTC. This translates into CASSSSPGGPQETQYF.

There are a few counts of this clone. The V call is TRBV5-6, the J call TRBJ1-1, with D possibly being TRBD1 (6 bases). V lost 4 bases to trimming and J lost 4 bases, with 17 bases between them. Germline-derived CDR1 and CDR2 are SGHDT and YYEEEE. The CDR3 totals 15 residues. CDR3 DNA: TGTGCCAGCAGCCCTACTAGGCAGGGGACCACTGAAGCTTTCTTT. This sequence encodes CASSPTRQGTTEAFF.

Remarks on this clone: The junction does not match germline at one end; this may be a read error. For the CDR3, the DNA is TGTGCTAGCAGCCTAACGGTGAACACTGAAGCTTTCTTT. Translating it yields CASSLTVNTEAFF. The chain couples TRBV7-7 to TRBJ1-1; unclear D gene. The CDR3 covers 13 residues. Germline V gene lookup returns CDR1 SSHAT and CDR2 FNYEAQ (reference sequence).

V is TRBV5-1 and J is TRBJ1-4; weak D call: TRBD1 (6 bases). The CDR3 has 16 residues. From germline, CDR1 is SGHRS and CDR2 YFSETQ. V lost 0 bases, J lost 4 bases, and 13 bases lay in between. Here the CDR3 reads CASSLGQGLSNEKLFF. CDR3 sequence (DNA): TGCGCCAGCAGCTTGGGGCAGGGGTTGAGTAATGAAAAACTGTTTTTT. Variable domain in full (rest from reference TRBV5-1 and TRBJ1-4): KAGVTQTPRYLIKTRGQQVTLSCSPISGHRSVSWYQQTPGQGLQFLFEYFSETQRNKGNFPGRFSGRQFSNSRSEMNVSTLELGDSALYLCASSLGQGLSNEKLFFGSGTQLSVL.

V is TRBV7-2 and J is TRBJ1-4; D possibly corresponds to TRBD1 (6 bases). V was clipped by 1 base and J by 11 bases, with 11 bases between them. The CDR3 is 13 residues long. Germline-derived CDR1 and CDR2 are SGHTA and FQGNSA. In nucleotides, the CDR3 is TGTGCCAGCAGCTTAGGGCAACAGGGTAAACTGTTTTTT. Protein product: CASSLGQQGKLFF.

The chain has TRBV29-1 and TRBJ2-3, with D possibly matching TRBD1 (5 bases). The CDR3 has 16 amino acids. Trimming stripped 1 base from V and 1 base from J, with 15 bases between. Germline CDR1 is SQVTM and CDR2 is ANQGSEA. CDR3 sequence reads: CSVEADRLIGTDTQYF. Written as DNA, the CDR3 is TGCAGCGTTGAAGCTGACAGACTTATTGGCACAGATACGCAGTATTTT.

The chain has TRBV10-1 and TRBJ2-5; 8 bases are shared with TRBD1. Germline-derived CDR1 and CDR2 are WNHNN and SYGVQD (reference sequence). V gave up 5 bases and J gave up 0 bases; unmatched junction bases: 2. The CDR3 covers 14 residues. The CDR3 spells CASSYRGYQETQYF. The CDR3 nucleotides are TGCGCCAGCAGTTACAGGGGGTACCAAGAGACCCAGTACTTC.

J is TRBJ1-5 and V is TRBV4-1; TRBD1 matches 11 bases. Germline V CDR1 and CDR2: MGHRA, YSYEKL. This CDR3 comprises 19 residues. The V gene end was trimmed by 2 bases and the J gene end by 2 bases; junction bases not matched to a gene: 11. The CDR3 reads CASSQSADRTGGGNQPQHF. DNA of the CDR3: TGCGCCAGCAGCCAATCGGCAGATCGGACAGGGGGCGGCAATCAGCCCCAGCATTTT.

The gene calls are TRBV7-9 and TRBJ2-1; 9 bases match TRBD2. The V gene end was trimmed by 5 bases and the J gene end by 8 bases; junction bases not matched to a gene: 10. Looked up from germline, CDR1 is SEHNR and CDR2 is FQNEAQ (reference sequence). The CDR3 sequence is 15 residues long. CDR3: CASSPAGLAGDEQFF. Written as DNA, the CDR3 is TGTGCCAGCAGCCCCGCGGGACTAGCTGGGGATGAGCAGTTCTTC.

The chain combines TRBV9 with TRBJ2-3; D possibly corresponds to TRBD1 (5 bases). CDR1 and CDR2 (germline): SGDLS, YYNGEE. The CDR3 is made up of 15 amino acids. Between the trimmed V and J ends, which lost 1 base and 5 bases, there was a span of 14 bases. CDR3 sequence: CASSVIDGQRDTQYF. DNA of the CDR3: TGTGCCAGCAGCGTAATCGACGGACAAAGAGATACGCAGTATTTT.